One T cell receptor beta chain is described in this entry. What it binds is unknown. The data are from a study of graft-versus-host responses after intestinal transplantation. Study overall: Those transplanted obtained multivisceral, liver-intestinal, or isolated intestinal grafts. Anti-thymocyte globulin was used for induction in all recipients, who then took tacrolimus and steroids for approximately 3 years. Study-wide findings and caveats: Circulating GvH clones peaking coincided with falling HvG clones soon after transplant.

TCRdb's copy holds only in-frame clones and misses some; the assay was immunoSEQ multiplex PCR. The sample comprises about 99,000 clones, about 88% of which are singletons, and approximately 1% rests with the top ten. The clonotype originates from a human donor who received an intestinal transplant. The sample in question was unstimulated CD4+ T cells sorted from spleen or lymph node cells, obtained before intestinal transplant.

CDR3 DNA: TGCAGCGCGAGCTTAACAGGGTCCGGAAACACCATATATTTT. This gives the protein CSASLTGSGNTIYF. This rearrangement joins TRBV29-1 to TRBJ1-3; D is possibly TRBD1 (6 bases). The V gene lost 7 bases and the J gene lost 4 bases, with 17 bases spanning the gap. Germline lookup yields CDR1 SQVTM and CDR2 ANQGSEA. The CDR3 loop spans 14 amino acids.